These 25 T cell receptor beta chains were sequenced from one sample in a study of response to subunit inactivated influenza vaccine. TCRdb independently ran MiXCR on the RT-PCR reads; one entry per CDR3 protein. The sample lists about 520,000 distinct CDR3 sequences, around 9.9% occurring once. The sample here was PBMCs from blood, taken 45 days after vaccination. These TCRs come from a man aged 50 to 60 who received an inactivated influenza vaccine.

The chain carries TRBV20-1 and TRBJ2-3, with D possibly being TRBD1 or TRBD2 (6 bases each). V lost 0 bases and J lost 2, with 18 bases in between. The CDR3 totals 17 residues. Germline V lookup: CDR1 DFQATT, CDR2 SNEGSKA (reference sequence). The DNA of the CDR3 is TGCAGTGCTAGAGATGGGACGAGGGGGGTCCACACAGATACGCAGTATTTT. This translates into CSARDGTRGVHTDTQYF.

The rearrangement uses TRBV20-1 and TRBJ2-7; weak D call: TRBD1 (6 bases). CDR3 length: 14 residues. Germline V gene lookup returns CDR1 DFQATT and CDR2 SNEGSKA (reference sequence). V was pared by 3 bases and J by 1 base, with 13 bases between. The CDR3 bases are TGCAGTGCTAGTCTACGACAGGTATCCTACGAGCAGTACTTC. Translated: CSASLRQVSYEQYF.

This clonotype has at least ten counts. CDR3 sequence reads: CASSYSGGADGYTF. As DNA, the CDR3 is TGTGCCAGCAGCTACTCAGGGGGCGCGGATGGCTACACCTTC. The V and J genes are TRBV3-1 and TRBJ1-2; 8 bases are shared with TRBD1. Trimming cost V 5 bases and J 6 bases; bases outside gene matches: 8. Germline-derived CDR1 and CDR2 are LGHDT and YNNKEL (reference sequence). The CDR3 is made up of 14 amino acids.

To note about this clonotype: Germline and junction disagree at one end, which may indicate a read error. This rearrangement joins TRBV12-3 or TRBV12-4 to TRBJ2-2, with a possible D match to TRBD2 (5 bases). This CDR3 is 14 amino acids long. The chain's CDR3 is CASSQTWNTGELSF. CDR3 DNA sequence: TGTGCCAGCAGTCAGACTTGGAACACCGGGGAGCTGTCTTTT.

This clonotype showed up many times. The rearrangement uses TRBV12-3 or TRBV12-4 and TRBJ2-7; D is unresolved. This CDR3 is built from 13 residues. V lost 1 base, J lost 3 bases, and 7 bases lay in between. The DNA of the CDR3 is TGTGCCAGCAGTTTAGGGCAGGTCTACGAGCAGTACTTC. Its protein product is CASSLGQVYEQYF.

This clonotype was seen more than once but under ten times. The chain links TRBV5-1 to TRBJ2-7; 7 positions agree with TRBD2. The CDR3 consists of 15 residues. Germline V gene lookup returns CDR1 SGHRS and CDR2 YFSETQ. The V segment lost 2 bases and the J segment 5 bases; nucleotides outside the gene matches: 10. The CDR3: CASSFRGGSHHEQYF. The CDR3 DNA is TGCGCCAGCAGCTTCCGCGGGGGTTCGCACCACGAGCAGTACTTC.

The CDR3 loop reads CSVPGRAYEQYF. CDR3 in DNA: TGCAGCGTACCGGGACGGGCCTACGAGCAGTACTTC. The chain links TRBV29-1 to TRBJ2-7, with D perhaps assigned TRBD1 or TRBD2 (5 bases each). CDR1 SQVTM and CDR2 ANQGSEA come from the germline V gene. Trimming took off 6 bases at V and 2 bases at J, with 11 bases between the two ends. The CDR3 extends over 12 amino acids.

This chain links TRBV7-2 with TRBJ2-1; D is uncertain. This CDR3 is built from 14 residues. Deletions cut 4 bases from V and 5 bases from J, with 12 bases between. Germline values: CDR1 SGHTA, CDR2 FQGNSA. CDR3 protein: CASSSVGSHNEQFF. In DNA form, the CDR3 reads TGTGCCAGCAGCTCAGTCGGTTCGCACAATGAGCAGTTCTTC.

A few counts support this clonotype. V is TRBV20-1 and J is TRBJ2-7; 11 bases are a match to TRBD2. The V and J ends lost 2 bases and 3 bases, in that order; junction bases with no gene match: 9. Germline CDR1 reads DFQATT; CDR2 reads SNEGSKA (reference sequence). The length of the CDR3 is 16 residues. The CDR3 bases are TGCAGTGCTAGAATGTTTAGCGGGAGGGCCTTCTACGAGCAGTACTTC. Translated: CSARMFSGRAFYEQYF.

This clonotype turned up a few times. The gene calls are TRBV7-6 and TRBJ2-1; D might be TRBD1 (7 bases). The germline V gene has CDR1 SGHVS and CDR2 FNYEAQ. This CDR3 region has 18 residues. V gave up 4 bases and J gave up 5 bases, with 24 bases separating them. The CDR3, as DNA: TGTGCCAGCAGCTCGACAGGGTTCCGGGGGACAGCTCACAATGAGCAGTTCTTC. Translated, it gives CASSSTGFRGTAHNEQFF. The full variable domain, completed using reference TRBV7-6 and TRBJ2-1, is GAGVSQSPRYKVTKRGQDVALRCDPISGHVSLYWYRQALGQGPEFLTYFNYEAQQDKSGLPNDRFSAERPEGSISTLTIQRTEQRDSAMYRCASSSTGFRGTAHNEQFFGPGTRLTVL.

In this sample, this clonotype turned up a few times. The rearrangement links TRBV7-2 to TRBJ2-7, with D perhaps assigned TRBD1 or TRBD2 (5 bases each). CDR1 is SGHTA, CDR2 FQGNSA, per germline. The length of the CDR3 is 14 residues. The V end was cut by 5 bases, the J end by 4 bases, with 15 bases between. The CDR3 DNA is TGTGCCAGCAGCAAGGGGCCAGGGAGATACGAGCAGTACTTC. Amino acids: CASSKGPGRYEQYF.

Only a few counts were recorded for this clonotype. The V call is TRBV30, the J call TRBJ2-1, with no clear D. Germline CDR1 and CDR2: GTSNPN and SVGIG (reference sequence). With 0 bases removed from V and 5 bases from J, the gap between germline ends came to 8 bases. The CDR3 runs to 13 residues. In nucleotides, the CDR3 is TGTGCCTGGAGTGTATCCCCAAACAATGAGCAGTTCTTC. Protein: CAWSVSPNNEQFF. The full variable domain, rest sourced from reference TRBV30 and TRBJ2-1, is SQTIHQWPATLVQPVGSPLSLECTVEGTSNPNLYWYRQAAGRGLQLLFYSVGIGQISSEVPQNLSASRPQDRQFILSSKKLLLSDSGFYLCAWSVSPNNEQFFGPGTRLTVL.

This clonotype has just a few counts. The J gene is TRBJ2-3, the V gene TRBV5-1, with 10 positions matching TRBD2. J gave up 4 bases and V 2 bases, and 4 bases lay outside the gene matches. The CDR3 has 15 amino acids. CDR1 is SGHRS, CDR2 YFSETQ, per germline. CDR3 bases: TGCGCCAGCAGCTTTACTAGCGGGAAGGCAGATACGCAGTATTTT. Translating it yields CASSFTSGKADTQYF.

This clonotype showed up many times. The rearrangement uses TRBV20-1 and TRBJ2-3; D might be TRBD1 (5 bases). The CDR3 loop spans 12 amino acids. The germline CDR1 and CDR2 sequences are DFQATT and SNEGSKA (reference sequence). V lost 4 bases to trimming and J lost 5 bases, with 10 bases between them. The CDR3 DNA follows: TGCAGTGCTAAAAGGGGATTAGATACGCAGTATTTT. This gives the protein CSAKRGLDTQYF.

This CDR3 is CASRSEGPLSIQYF. The CDR3 coding sequence is TGTGCCAGCAGGTCAGAGGGGCCGCTATCCATTCAGTACTTC. V usage is TRBV11-2 and J usage is TRBJ2-4, with D possibly being TRBD1 or TRBD2 (5 bases each). The germline CDR1 and CDR2 sequences are SGHAT and FQNNGV. V lost 6 bases to trimming and J lost 9 bases, with 18 bases between them. The CDR3 is made up of 14 amino acids.

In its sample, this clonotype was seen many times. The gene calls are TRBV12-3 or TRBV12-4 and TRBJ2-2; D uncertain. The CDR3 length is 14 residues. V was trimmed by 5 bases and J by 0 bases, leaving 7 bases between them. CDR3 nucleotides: TGTGCCAGCAGTCCCTATTCGAACACCGGGGAGCTGTTTTTT. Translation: CASSPYSNTGELFF.

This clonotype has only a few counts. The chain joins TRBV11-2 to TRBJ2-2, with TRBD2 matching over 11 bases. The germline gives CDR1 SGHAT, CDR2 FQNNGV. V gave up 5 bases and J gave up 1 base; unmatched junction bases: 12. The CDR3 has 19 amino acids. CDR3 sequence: CASSGPALTSGRNTGELFF. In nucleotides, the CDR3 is TGTGCCAGCAGCGGCCCCGCCCTAACTAGCGGGAGGAACACCGGGGAGCTGTTTTTT.

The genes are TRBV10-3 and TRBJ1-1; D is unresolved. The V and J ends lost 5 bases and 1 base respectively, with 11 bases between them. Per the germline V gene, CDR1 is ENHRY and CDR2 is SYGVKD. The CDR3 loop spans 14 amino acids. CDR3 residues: CAISTGSGNTEAFF. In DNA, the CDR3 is TGTGCCATCAGTACCGGTTCCGGGAACACTGAAGCTTTCTTT.

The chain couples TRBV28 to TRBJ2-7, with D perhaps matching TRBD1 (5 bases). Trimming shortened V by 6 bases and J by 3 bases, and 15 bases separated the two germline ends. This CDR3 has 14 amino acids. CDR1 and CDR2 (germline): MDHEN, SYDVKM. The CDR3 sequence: CASSPIRQGYEQYF. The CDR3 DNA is TGTGCCAGCAGCCCTATCCGGCAGGGCTACGAGCAGTACTTC.

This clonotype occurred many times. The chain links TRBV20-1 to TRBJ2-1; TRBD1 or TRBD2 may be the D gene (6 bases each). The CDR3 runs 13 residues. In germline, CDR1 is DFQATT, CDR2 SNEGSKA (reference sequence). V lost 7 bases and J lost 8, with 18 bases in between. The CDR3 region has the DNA TGCAGTGAAGCCCCGTTAAGGGGGGATGAGCAGTTCTTC. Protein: CSEAPLRGDEQFF.

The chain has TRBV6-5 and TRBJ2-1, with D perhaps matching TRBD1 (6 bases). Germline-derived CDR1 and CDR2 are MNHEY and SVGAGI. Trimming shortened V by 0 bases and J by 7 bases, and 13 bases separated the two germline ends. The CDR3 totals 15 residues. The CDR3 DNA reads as TGTGCCAGCAGTTACTCGATTACAGGGAGAAATGAGCAGTTCTTC. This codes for CASSYSITGRNEQFF.

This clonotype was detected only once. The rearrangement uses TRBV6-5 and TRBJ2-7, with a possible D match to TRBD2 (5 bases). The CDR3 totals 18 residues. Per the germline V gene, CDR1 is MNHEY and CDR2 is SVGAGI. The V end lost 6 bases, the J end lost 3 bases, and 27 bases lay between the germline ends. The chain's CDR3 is CASSLRPSPIGYYYEQYF. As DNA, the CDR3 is TGTGCCAGCAGCTTACGTCCTAGCCCCATCGGCTACTACTACGAGCAGTACTTC.

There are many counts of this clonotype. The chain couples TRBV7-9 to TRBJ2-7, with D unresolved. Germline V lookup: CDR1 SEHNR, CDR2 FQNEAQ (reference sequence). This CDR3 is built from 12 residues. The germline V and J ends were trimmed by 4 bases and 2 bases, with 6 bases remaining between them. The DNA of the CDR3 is TGTGCCAGCAGCTCTGAGACCTACGAGCAGTACTTC. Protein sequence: CASSSETYEQYF.

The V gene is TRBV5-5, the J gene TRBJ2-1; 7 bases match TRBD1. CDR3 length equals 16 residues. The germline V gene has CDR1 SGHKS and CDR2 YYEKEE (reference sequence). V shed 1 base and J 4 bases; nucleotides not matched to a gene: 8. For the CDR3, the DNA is TGTGCCAGCAGCTTGAGGGTCGGGACAGTATACAATGAGCAGTTCTTC. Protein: CASSLRVGTVYNEQFF. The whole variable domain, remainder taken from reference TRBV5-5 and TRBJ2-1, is DAGVTQSPTHLIKTRGQQVTLRCSPISGHKSVSWYQQVLGQGPQFIFQYYEKEERGRGNFPDRFSARQFPNYSSELNVNALLLGDSALYLCASSLRVGTVYNEQFFGPGTRLTVL.

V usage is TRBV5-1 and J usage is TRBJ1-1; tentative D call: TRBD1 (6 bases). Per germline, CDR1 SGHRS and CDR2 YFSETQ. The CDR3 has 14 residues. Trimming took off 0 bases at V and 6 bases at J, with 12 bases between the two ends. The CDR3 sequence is CASSLAGGAAEAFF. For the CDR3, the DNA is TGCGCCAGCAGCTTGGCCGGGGGCGCCGCTGAAGCTTTCTTT.